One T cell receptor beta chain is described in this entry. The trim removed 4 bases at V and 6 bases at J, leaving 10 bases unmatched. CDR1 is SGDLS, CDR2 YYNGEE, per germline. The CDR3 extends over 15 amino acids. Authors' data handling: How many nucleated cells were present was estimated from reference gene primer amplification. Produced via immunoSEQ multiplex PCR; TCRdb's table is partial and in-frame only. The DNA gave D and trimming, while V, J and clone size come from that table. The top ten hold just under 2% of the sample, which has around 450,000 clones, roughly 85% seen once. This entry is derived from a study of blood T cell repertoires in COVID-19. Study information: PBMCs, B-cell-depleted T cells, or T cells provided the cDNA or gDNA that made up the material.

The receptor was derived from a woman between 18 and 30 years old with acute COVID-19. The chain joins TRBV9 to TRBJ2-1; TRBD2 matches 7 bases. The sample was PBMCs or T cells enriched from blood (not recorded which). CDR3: CASSPPGTIFNEQFF. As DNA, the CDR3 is TGTGCCAGCAGCCCCCCCGGGACTATTTTCAATGAGCAGTTCTTC.